This T cell receptor beta chain derives from a study of T cell changes during pregnancy in multiple sclerosis. Trimming pared 4 bases from V and 8 bases from J, leaving 14 bases between. From germline, CDR1 is SGHDN and CDR2 FVKESK. The CDR3 has 14 amino acids. Clones were read by immunoSEQ multiplex PCR, and TCRdb kept only the in-frame ones, dropping some. The data show 60,000 to 70,000 clones, more than 75% seen once. The chain uses TRBV14 and TRBJ2-2, with D unclear. This specimen consisted of peripheral blood, obtained in the third trimester of pregnancy. The sequence was obtained from a female donor in good health, enrolled as a control in a pregnancy study. The CDR3 sequence: CASSLEYQAGELFF. Written as DNA, the CDR3 is TGTGCCAGCAGCCTAGAGTACCAGGCTGGGGAGCTGTTTTTT.